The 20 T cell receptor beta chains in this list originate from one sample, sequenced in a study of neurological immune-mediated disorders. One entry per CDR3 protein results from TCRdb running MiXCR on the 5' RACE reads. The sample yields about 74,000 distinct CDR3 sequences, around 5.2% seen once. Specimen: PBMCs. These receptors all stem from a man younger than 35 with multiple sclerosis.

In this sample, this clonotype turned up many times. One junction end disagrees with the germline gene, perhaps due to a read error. CDR3 nucleotides: TGTGCCAACAGCTTAACGTCGGATTCACCCCTCCACTTT. Its translation: CANSLTSDSPLHF. This chain uses TRBV7-3 with TRBJ1-6; D unresolved. In germline, CDR1 is SGHTA, CDR2 FQGTGA. The length of the CDR3 is 13 residues.

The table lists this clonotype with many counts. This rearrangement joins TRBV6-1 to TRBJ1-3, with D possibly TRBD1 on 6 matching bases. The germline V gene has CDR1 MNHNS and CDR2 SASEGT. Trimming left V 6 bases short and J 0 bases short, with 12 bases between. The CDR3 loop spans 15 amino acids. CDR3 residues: CASRTRTDSGNTIYF. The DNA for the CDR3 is TGTGCCAGCAGGACCCGGACAGACTCTGGAAACACCATATATTTT.

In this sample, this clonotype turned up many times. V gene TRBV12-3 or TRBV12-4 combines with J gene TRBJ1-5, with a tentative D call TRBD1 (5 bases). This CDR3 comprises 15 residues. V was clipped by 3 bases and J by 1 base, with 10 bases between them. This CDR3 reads CASSLGGLSNQPQHF. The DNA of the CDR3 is TGTGCCAGCAGTTTGGGGGGGTTGAGCAATCAGCCCCAGCATTTT.

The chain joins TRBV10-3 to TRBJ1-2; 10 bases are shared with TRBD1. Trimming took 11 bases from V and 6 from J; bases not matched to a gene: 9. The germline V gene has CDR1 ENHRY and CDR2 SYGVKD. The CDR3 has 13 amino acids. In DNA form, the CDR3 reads TGTGCCCATTCCGGGACAGGGGAAGATGGCTACACCTTC. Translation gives CAHSGTGEDGYTF.

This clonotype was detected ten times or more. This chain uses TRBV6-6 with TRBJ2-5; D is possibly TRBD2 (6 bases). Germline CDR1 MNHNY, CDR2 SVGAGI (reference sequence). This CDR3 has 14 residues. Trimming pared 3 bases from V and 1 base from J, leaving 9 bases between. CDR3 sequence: CASSYVGSQETQYF. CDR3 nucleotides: TGTGCCAGCAGTTATGTCGGGAGCCAAGAGACCCAGTACTTC.

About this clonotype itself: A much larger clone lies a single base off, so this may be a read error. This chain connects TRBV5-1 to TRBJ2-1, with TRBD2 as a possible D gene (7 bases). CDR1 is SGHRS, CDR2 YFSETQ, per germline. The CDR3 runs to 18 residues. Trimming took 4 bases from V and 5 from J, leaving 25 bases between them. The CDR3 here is CASSPVGGGALTDNEQFF. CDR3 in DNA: TGCGCCAGCAGCCCCGTTGGGGGGGGGGCCCTTACTGACAATGAGCAGTTCTTC.

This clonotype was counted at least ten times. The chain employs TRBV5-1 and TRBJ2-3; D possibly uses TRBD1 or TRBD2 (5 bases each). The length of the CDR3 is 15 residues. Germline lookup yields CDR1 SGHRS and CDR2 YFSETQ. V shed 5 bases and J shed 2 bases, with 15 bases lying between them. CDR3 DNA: TGCGCCAGCAGTAAAACGGGGCAGGTCACAGATACGCAGTATTTT. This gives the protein CASSKTGQVTDTQYF.

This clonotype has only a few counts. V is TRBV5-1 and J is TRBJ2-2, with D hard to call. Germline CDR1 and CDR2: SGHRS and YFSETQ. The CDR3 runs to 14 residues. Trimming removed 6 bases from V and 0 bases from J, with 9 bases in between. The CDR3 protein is CASMLWTNTGELFF. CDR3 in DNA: TGCGCCAGCATGTTATGGACGAACACCGGGGAGCTGTTTTTT.

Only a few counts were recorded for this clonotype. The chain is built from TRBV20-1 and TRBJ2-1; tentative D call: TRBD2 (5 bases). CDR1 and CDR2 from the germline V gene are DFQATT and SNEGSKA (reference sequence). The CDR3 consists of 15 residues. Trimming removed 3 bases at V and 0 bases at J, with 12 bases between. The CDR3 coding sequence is TGCAGTGCTAGTTGGAGGAGGAGCTCCTACAATGAGCAGTTCTTC. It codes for CSASWRRSSYNEQFF.

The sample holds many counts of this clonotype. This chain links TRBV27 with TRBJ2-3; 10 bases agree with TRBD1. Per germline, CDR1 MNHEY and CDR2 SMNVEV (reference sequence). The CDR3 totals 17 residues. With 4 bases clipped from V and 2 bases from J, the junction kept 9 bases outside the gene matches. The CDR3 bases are TGTGCCAGCAGTTCACCATGGACAGGGGGGTTCACAGATACGCAGTATTTT. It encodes CASSSPWTGGFTDTQYF.

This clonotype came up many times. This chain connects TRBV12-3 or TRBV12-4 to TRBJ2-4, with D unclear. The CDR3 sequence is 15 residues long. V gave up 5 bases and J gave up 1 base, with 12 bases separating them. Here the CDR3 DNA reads TGTGCCAGCAGTAATCAGGTCCAGGCCAAAAACATTCAGTACTTC. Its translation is CASSNQVQAKNIQYF.

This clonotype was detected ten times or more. The CDR3 spells CASSLWGARAFF. DNA for the CDR3: TGTGCCAGCAGTTTATGGGGGGCGCGGGCTTTCTTT. The rearrangement links TRBV12-3 or TRBV12-4 to TRBJ1-1; maybe TRBD1 (6 bases). The length of the CDR3 is 12 residues. Trimming left V 2 bases short and J 11 bases short, with 12 bases between.

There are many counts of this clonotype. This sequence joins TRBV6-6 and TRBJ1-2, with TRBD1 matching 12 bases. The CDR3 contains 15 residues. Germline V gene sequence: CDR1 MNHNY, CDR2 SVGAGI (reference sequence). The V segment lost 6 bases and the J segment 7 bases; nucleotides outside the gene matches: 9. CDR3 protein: CASREPGQGAVGYTF. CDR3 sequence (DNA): TGTGCCAGCAGAGAACCGGGACAGGGGGCTGTTGGCTACACCTTC.

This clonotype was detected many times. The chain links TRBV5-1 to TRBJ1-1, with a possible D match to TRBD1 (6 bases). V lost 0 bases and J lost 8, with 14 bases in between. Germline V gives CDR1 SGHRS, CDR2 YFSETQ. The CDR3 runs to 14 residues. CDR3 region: CASSLAPGALEAFF. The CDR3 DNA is TGCGCCAGCAGCTTGGCCCCAGGGGCCCTGGAAGCTTTCTTT. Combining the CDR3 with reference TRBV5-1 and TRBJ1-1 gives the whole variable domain KAGVTQTPRYLIKTRGQQVTLSCSPISGHRSVSWYQQTPGQGLQFLFEYFSETQRNKGNFPGRFSGRQFSNSRSEMNVSTLELGDSALYLCASSLAPGALEAFFGQGTRLTVV.

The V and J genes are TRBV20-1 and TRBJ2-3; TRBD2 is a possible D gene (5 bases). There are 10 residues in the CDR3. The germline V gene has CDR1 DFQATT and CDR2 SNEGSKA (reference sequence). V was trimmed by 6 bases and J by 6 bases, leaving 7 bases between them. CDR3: CSARRDTQYF. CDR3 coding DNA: TGCAGTGCGAGGAGGGATACGCAGTATTTT.

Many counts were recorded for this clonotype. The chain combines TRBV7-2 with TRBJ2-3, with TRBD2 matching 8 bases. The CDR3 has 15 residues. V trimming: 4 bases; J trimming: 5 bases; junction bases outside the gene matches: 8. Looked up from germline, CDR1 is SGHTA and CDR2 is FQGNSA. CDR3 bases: TGTGCCAGCAGCTCGGGGGCGGGGGGTGGAGATACGCAGTATTTT. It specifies CASSSGAGGGDTQYF.

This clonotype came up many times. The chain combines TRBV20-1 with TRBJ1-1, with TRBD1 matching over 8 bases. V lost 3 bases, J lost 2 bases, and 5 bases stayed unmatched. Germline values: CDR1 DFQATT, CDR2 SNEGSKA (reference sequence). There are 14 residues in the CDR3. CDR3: CSASRTGHNTEAFF. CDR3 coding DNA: TGCAGTGCTAGTAGGACAGGGCATAACACTGAAGCTTTCTTT.

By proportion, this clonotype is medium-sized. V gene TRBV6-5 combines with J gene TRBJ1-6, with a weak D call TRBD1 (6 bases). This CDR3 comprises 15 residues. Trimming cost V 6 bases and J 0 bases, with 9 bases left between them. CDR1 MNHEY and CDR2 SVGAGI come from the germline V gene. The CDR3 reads CASRGQSSYNSPLHF. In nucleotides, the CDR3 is TGTGCCAGCAGAGGACAGAGCTCCTATAATTCACCCCTCCACTTT.

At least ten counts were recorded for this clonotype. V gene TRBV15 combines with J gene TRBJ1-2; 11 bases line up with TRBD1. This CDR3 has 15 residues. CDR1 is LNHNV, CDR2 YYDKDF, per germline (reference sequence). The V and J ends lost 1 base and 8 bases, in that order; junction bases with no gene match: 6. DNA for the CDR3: TGTGCCACCAGCAGAGGCGGGACAGGGGGTGAAGGCTACACCTTC. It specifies CATSRGGTGGEGYTF.

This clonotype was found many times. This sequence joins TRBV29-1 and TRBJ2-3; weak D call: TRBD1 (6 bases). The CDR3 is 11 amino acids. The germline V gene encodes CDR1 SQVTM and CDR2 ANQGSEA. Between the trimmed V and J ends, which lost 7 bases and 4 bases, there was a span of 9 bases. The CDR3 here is CSAQGSDTQYF. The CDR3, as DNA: TGCAGCGCCCAGGGGTCAGATACGCAGTATTTT.